This T cell receptor beta chain was identified in a study of neurological immune-mediated disorders. General study points: Subjects shared no identical expanded-clone CDR3 amino acid sequences, suggesting private TCR-beta repertoires in all groups.

Germline V gene sequence: CDR1 DFQATT, CDR2 SNEGSKA (reference sequence). V gave up 6 bases and J gave up 7 bases; unmatched junction bases: 17. This CDR3 spans 15 amino acids. This clonotype was detected many times. Its target is not known. The sorted libraries involved the use of 900,000 to 1,000,000 CD4+ or CD8+ T cells. MiXCR was run by TCRdb on the 5' RACE reads, yielding one entry per CDR3 protein. The sample has around 40,000 distinct CDR3 sequences, less than 9% seen once; the top ten hold 5.5% to 6.5%. Sequencing was performed on CD4+ T cells from blood. This chain joins TRBV20-1 and TRBJ2-7; the match to TRBD2 covers 8 bases. The source is a man over 45 in good health. Here the CDR3 DNA reads TGCAGTGCCCCCCCGTGGGGCGGGAGGCCCTTGGAGCAGTACTTC. Its translation: CSAPPWGGRPLEQYF.